This T cell receptor beta chain was captured in a study of OX40 agonist ivuxolimab in advanced cancers. Turning to the overall study: Ivuxolimab, which targeted the costimulatory receptor OX40 (CD134), was an agonistic, fully human IgG2 monoclonal antibody. The paper describes the monotherapy dose-escalation part (N of about 54 patients) of the phase I trial of ivuxolimab. Peripheral TCRbeta sequencing aimed to test whether ivuxolimab altered TCR sequence diversity and caused clonal T-cell expansion. Intravenous ivuxolimab was administered to patients every 2 weeks at six dose levels: 0.01, 0.1, 0.3, 1.5, 3 and 10 mg/kg. In the dose-escalation cohort, approximately 82% of patients were male, and the mean age was around 65 years with a range of roughly 20 to 79. Of the approximately 50 dose-escalation patients, hepatocellular carcinoma was present in 19, melanoma in approximately 15, renal cell carcinoma in 9 and head and neck cancer in 9. Partial responses occurred in three dose-escalation patients, of whom one had hepatocellular carcinoma and two had cutaneous melanoma. Patients were allowed to have had prior anti-PD-1, anti-PD-L1 or anti-CTLA-4 therapy, and 40% of the dose-escalation patients had been treated with checkpoint inhibitors. Findings and caveats that apply to the study as a whole: Clonal expansion of both CD4+ and CD8+ blood T cells was observed from baseline to week 6 at doses 0.1 to 3.0 mg/kg. Which antigens the clonally expanded peripheral T cells were specific for was not determined. After ivuxolimab, expanded clones were on average more numerous among CD8+ T cells than among CD4+ T cells. Low levels of normalized T-cell clonal expansion were also seen in some nonresponding patients. Partial responders in the 0.1-3.0 mg/kg groups had among the lowest normalized peripheral clonal expansion, especially among CD8+ T cells.

Patients with autoimmune disease history or receiving systemic immunosuppression were excluded from the trial. In every dose cohort, peripheral blood was drawn for TCR sequencing at baseline, cycle 4 day 1, and cycle 7 day 1. Samples came from an open-label, multicenter, first-in-human phase I dose-escalation trial of ivuxolimab. Adults with locally advanced or metastatic melanoma, renal cell, hepatocellular, or head and neck squamous cell carcinoma were enrolled in the trial. Before TCR sequencing, CD4+ T cells and CD8+ T cells were sorted from peripheral blood as separate populations. To sequence the TCRbeta CDR3 region, genomic DNA was isolated from the sorted cells. TCRbeta CDR3 regions were sequenced using the immunoSEQ Assay. Imported from immuneACCESS, the table was reduced by TCRdb to in-frame sequences with V and J called. These copies leave out some clones; in studies compared against another copy, an unresolved V gene accounts for under half, and the cause of the remainder is not known. The sample records about 61,000 clones, about 86% of which are singletons. The ten top clones hold roughly 1.1% of the sample.

There are 15 amino acids in the CDR3, from cysteine to phenylalanine inclusive. Just the 45-base CDR3 DNA is kept, in frame starting at base 1. For CDR1 and CDR2, the germline V gene (reference sequence) lists LNHNV and YYDKDF. The V end loses 2 bases and the J end loses 0 bases, and a stretch of 9 bases separates them. Worth noting for this clone: Its recognized antigen is unknown. It has no much larger one-base neighbor in the sample; base qualities were not kept.

The V and J segments used are TRBV15 and TRBJ2-3; confidence is insufficient to name the D gene. The TCR originated in an adult with an advanced solid tumor such as melanoma, head and neck, liver or kidney cancer. Sample: CD4+ or CD8+ T cells sorted from blood, taken in a trial of the OX40 agonist ivuxolimab. The CDR3 region has the sequence CATSRMDQSTDTQYF. The base sequence is TGTGCCACCAGCAGAATGGACCAAAGCACAGATACGCAGTATTTT. Beyond the CDR3, the reference TRBV15 and TRBJ2-3 genes provide the residues; the full variable domain reads: DAMVIQNPRYQVTQFGKPVTLSCSQTLNHNVMYWYQQKSSQAPKLLFHYYDKDFNNEADTPDNFQSRRPNTSFCFLDIRSPGLGDTAMYLCATSRMDQSTDTQYFGPGTRLTVL.